These 13 T cell receptor beta chains originate from one sample sequenced in a study of OX40 agonist ivuxolimab in advanced cancers. The method was the immunoSEQ multiplex PCR assay. TCRdb carries this immuneACCESS record with in-frame sequences only. Its versions omit some clonotypes, under half of them owing to an unresolved V gene in the studies checked, with the rest unexplained. Recorded for this sample are more than 20,000 clones; about 85% of them occurred a single time. The ten largest clones add up to just under 25% of the sample. Sample: CD4+ or CD8+ T cells sorted from blood, taken in a trial of the OX40 agonist ivuxolimab. The receptor set was obtained from an adult with an advanced solid tumor such as melanoma, head and neck, liver or kidney cancer.

The rearrangement uses TRBV19 and TRBJ1-4; D call uncertain. CDR3 length: 15 residues. V gave up 4 bases and J gave up 0 bases, with 9 bases separating them. Germline assignment: CDR1 LNHDA and CDR2 SQIVND (reference sequence). CDR3 amino acids: CASSTFTATNEKLFF. Here the CDR3 DNA reads TGTGCCAGTAGTACCTTCACAGCAACTAATGAAAAACTGTTTTTT.

In its sample, this clone was seen a few times. V usage is TRBV4-1 and J usage is TRBJ1-5, with D perhaps matching TRBD1 (6 bases). The CDR3 covers 14 residues. CDR1 and CDR2 (germline): MGHRA, YSYEKL. Trimming left V 4 bases short and J 4 bases short, with 11 bases between. The CDR3 DNA reads as TGCGCCAGCAGCCGACCGGACAGAAATCAGCCCCAGCATTTT. Protein: CASSRPDRNQPQHF.

The chain links TRBV29-1 to TRBJ2-5; 10 bases are a match to TRBD2. The CDR3 spans 14 residues. CDR1 is SQVTM, CDR2 ANQGSEA, per germline. Germline trimming cut 4 bases from V and 7 bases from J; bases unmatched to any gene: 9. CDR3 in amino acids: CSVGRSGGPVTQYF. CDR3 DNA sequence: TGCAGCGTTGGTCGTAGCGGGGGGCCAGTGACCCAGTACTTC.

The gene calls are TRBV7-9 and TRBJ2-2; TRBD1 aligns across 8 bases. V was pared by 1 base and J by 2 bases, with 3 bases of the junction left unmatched. This CDR3 contains 16 residues. Germline V lookup: CDR1 SEHNR, CDR2 FQNEAQ (reference sequence). CDR3 nucleotide sequence: TGTGCCAGCAGCTTAGGGGGACAGGACAACACCGGGGAGCTGTTTTTT. Translating it yields CASSLGGQDNTGELFF.

J is TRBJ2-5 and V is TRBV29-1; D ambiguous. The V end was cut by 0 bases, the J end by 5 bases, with 10 bases between. CDR1 and CDR2 from the germline V gene are SQVTM and ANQGSEA. The CDR3 consists of 13 residues. The CDR3 loop is CSVEDLALETQYF. The CDR3 bases are TGCAGCGTTGAAGATCTTGCGTTGGAGACCCAGTACTTC.

This chain uses TRBV28 with TRBJ2-1, with D possibly matching TRBD2 (6 bases). With 3 bases removed from V and 7 bases from J, the gap between germline ends came to 10 bases. CDR3 length: 13 residues. The germline V gene encodes CDR1 MDHEN and CDR2 SYDVKM. The CDR3 sequence: CASSLGLTNEQFF. In DNA form, the CDR3 reads TGTGCCAGCAGTTTGGGACTGACGAATGAGCAGTTCTTC.

The chain has TRBV5-1 and TRBJ2-3, with 9 bases fitting TRBD1. CDR1 is SGHRS and CDR2 is YFSETQ in the germline V gene. The CDR3 is 14 amino acids. Unmatched junction bases numbered 5, after V lost 8 bases and J lost 1 base. CDR3 sequence reads: CASRTGVGTDTQYF. The CDR3 DNA reads TGCGCCAGTCGGACAGGGGTCGGCACAGATACGCAGTATTTT.

DNA of the CDR3: TGTGCCACCATCGGGATGGCGGGGGCCGAGACCCAGTACTTC. Protein product: CATIGMAGAETQYF. The rearrangement joins TRBV28 to TRBJ2-5, with a possible D match to TRBD2 (7 bases). The CDR3 totals 14 residues. Germline V gene sequence: CDR1 MDHEN, CDR2 SYDVKM. With 10 bases removed from V and 5 bases from J, the gap between germline ends came to 20 bases.

This sequence joins TRBV4-2 and TRBJ2-7; TRBD2 matches 8 bases. Germline V lookup: CDR1 LGHNA, CDR2 YNFKEQ. The CDR3 sequence is 16 residues long. V lost 4 bases, J lost 3 bases, and 11 bases stayed unmatched. The CDR3 DNA reads TGTGCCAGCAGCCCACTAAGCGGGAGCGAGGGCTACGAGCAGTACTTC. Protein: CASSPLSGSEGYEQYF.

V is TRBV11-2 and J is TRBJ2-7; 13 positions agree with TRBD2. V trimming: 5 bases; J trimming: 7 bases; junction bases outside the gene matches: 11. There are 16 residues in the CDR3. Per the germline V gene, CDR1 is SGHAT and CDR2 is FQNNGV. The CDR3 spells CASSPPGLAGAGEQYF. For the CDR3, the DNA is TGTGCCAGCAGCCCCCCCGGACTAGCGGGAGCAGGAGAGCAGTACTTC.

The chain couples TRBV27 to TRBJ2-2; 7 bases are a match to TRBD1. Germline V gene sequence: CDR1 MNHEY, CDR2 SMNVEV (reference sequence). With V trimmed by 6 bases and J by 1 base, 5 bases remained unmatched. The CDR3 is made up of 15 amino acids. This CDR3 is CASRTGTVNTGELFF. The CDR3 DNA reads TGTGCCAGCAGAACCGGGACAGTGAACACCGGGGAGCTGTTTTTT.

V and J are TRBV14 and TRBJ2-2; 7 bases map to TRBD1. J was trimmed by 1 base and V by 6 bases; bases with no gene match: 8. The CDR3 is 16 residues long. CDR1 and CDR2 (germline): SGHDN, FVKESK. The CDR3 protein is CASSYSRDRNTGELFF. In DNA, the CDR3 is TGTGCCAGCAGTTATAGCCGGGACAGGAACACCGGGGAGCTGTTTTTT.

By share, this clone counts as medium-sized. The V gene is TRBV6-5, the J gene TRBJ1-4; D gene unclear. Trimming removed 0 bases at V and 5 bases at J, with 4 bases between. This CDR3 is 13 amino acids long. Germline loops: CDR1 MNHEY, CDR2 SVGAGI. The CDR3 nucleotides are TGTGCCAGCAGTTACTCGAACAATGAAAAACTGTTTTTT. Protein product: CASSYSNNEKLFF.